These 23 T cell receptor beta chains were all obtained from the same sample, sequenced in a study of Ad26.COV2.S vaccination and SARS-CoV-2 variants. Treatment defined: some 19 received Ad26.COV2.S at low or high dose, single or two shots; about 5 received placebo; per-sample allocation not given. The samples were gathered on day 63 after the first injection of vaccine or placebo. The protocol was immunoSEQ multiplex PCR, while the TCRdb copy is restricted to in-frame clones and leaves out a portion. The profile covers about 480,000 clones, with around nine tenths appearing a single time and roughly 13% taken by the ten largest. The sample in question was peripheral blood, obtained in a trial of Ad26.COV2.S vaccine versus placebo. The receptors stem from a person between 18 and 59 years old who received the Ad26.COV2.S COVID-19 vaccine or a placebo.

The chain uses TRBV9 and TRBJ2-7; maybe TRBD2 (6 bases). The CDR3 spans 14 residues. V shed 2 bases and J shed 2 bases, with 11 bases lying between them. Germline CDR1 and CDR2: SGDLS and YYNGEE. CDR3 protein: CASSVEGSTYEQYF. As DNA, the CDR3 is TGTGCCAGCAGCGTGGAGGGTTCTACCTACGAGCAGTACTTC.

V usage is TRBV7-9 and J usage is TRBJ2-3, with 14 bases identical to TRBD2. The length of the CDR3 is 15 residues. Germline V gene sequence: CDR1 SEHNR, CDR2 FQNEAQ (reference sequence). V lost 4 bases and J lost 4; bases outside the gene matches: 1. The DNA for the CDR3 is TGTGCCAGCAGCTCGACTAGCGGGAGGGCAGATACGCAGTATTTT. Its translation: CASSSTSGRADTQYF.

This clone occurred once. This chain joins TRBV25-1 and TRBJ1-6, with D unresolved. This CDR3 comprises 13 residues. V dropped 0 bases and J dropped 10 bases, with 7 bases sitting between them. Germline V gene lookup returns CDR1 MGHDK and CDR2 SYGVNS. The CDR3 here is CASSEYQESPLHF. The CDR3 DNA reads TGTGCCAGCAGTGAATATCAGGAGTCACCCCTCCACTTT.

In this sample, this clone turned up once. In DNA form, the CDR3 reads TGCAGCGTTGTATCCGGCTACACCTTC. It yields the protein CSVVSGYTF. The V and J genes are TRBV29-1 and TRBJ1-2; unclear D gene. V dropped 4 bases and J dropped 8 bases, with 5 bases sitting between them. The CDR3 covers 9 residues. The germline CDR1 and CDR2 sequences are SQVTM and ANQGSEA.

This clone was seen repeatedly, ten times or more. V gene TRBV28 combines with J gene TRBJ1-2; TRBD1 might be the D (5 bases). Germline loops: CDR1 MDHEN, CDR2 SYDVKM. The CDR3 sequence is 13 residues long. V was shortened by 6 bases and J by 7 bases, with 15 bases between the two germline ends. CDR3 in DNA: TGTGCCAGCAGATCCGGGACGGTGGTTGGCTACACCTTC. This translates into CASRSGTVVGYTF.

Here the CDR3 reads CASSVVGGNYEQYF. The CDR3 DNA is TGTGCCAGCAGCGTAGTCGGAGGGAACTACGAGCAGTACTTC. The chain combines TRBV7-9 with TRBJ2-7, with a possible D match to TRBD2 (6 bases). Trimming pared 5 bases from V and 3 bases from J, leaving 14 bases between. Germline CDR1 reads SEHNR; CDR2 reads FQNEAQ (reference sequence). The CDR3 sequence is 14 residues long.

V is TRBV5-1 and J is TRBJ2-7; 9 nucleotides agree with TRBD2. CDR1 is SGHRS and CDR2 is YFSETQ in the germline V gene. CDR3 size: 18 residues. With V trimmed by 3 bases and J by 6 bases, 19 bases remained unmatched. CDR3 coding DNA: TGCGCCAGCAGCTCCGTCGGTTTAGCGGGAGCCGCTGGGCGCGAGCAGTACTTC. This encodes CASSSVGLAGAAGREQYF.

The V gene is TRBV6-1, the J gene TRBJ1-1; maybe TRBD1 (5 bases). Germline loops: CDR1 MNHNS, CDR2 SASEGT. The CDR3 is 16 amino acids. Between the trimmed V and J ends, which lost 0 bases and 0 bases, there was a span of 11 bases. CDR3 amino acids: CASSEAGGTLNTEAFF. The DNA for the CDR3 is TGTGCCAGCAGTGAAGCGGGGGGGACGTTGAACACTGAAGCTTTCTTT.

The chain has TRBV24-1 and TRBJ2-6, with D uncertain. V was pared by 4 bases and J by 2 bases, with 2 bases between. The CDR3 is made up of 13 amino acids. In germline, CDR1 is KGHDR, CDR2 SFDVKD. The CDR3 nucleotides are TGTGCCACCAGTGAGCCTGGGGCCAACGTCCTGACTTTC. Protein: CATSEPGANVLTF.

The chain employs TRBV29-1 and TRBJ1-2, with a possible D match to TRBD1 (5 bases). Between the trimmed V and J ends, which lost 7 bases and 6 bases, there was a span of 12 bases. CDR1 is SQVTM and CDR2 is ANQGSEA in the germline V gene. There are 11 residues in the CDR3. The CDR3 nucleotides are TGCAGCGGCATGGGGGGGGATGGCTACACCTTC. This gives the protein CSGMGGDGYTF.

The rearrangement joins TRBV7-2 to TRBJ1-2; D is perhaps TRBD1 (6 bases). V gave up 3 bases and J gave up 8 bases, with 22 bases separating them. CDR3 length equals 16 residues. CDR1 is SGHTA, CDR2 FQGNSA, per germline. The CDR3 region has the DNA TGTGCCAGCAGCTTCGCAACTAAGGCGGGGGCATGGGGCTACACCTTC. Its protein is CASSFATKAGAWGYTF.

The CDR3 spells CAWSDLGAAGANVLTF. The CDR3 DNA follows: TGTGCCTGGAGTGACCTGGGGGCGGCTGGGGCCAACGTCCTGACTTTC. The chain has TRBV30 and TRBJ2-6, with a weak D call TRBD1 (6 bases). With 1 base removed from V and 2 bases from J, the gap between germline ends came to 12 bases. CDR3 length: 16 residues. CDR1 is GTSNPN, CDR2 SVGIG, per germline (reference sequence).

The DNA of the CDR3 is TGCAGCGTTTTTAGCGAGGGGAACACCGGGGAGCTGTTTTTT. This translates into CSVFSEGNTGELFF. The J gene is TRBJ2-2, the V gene TRBV29-1; tentative D call: TRBD2 (5 bases). This CDR3 spans 14 amino acids. V lost 5 bases to trimming and J lost 1 base, with 11 bases between them. Germline-derived CDR1 and CDR2 are SQVTM and ANQGSEA.

The CDR3 is CSVEEVPGPRSDRSGNTIYF. For the CDR3, the DNA is TGCAGCGTTGAAGAGGTCCCCGGACCCCGGTCTGATCGCTCTGGAAACACCATATATTTT. J is TRBJ1-3 and V is TRBV29-1; D gene unclear. Germline V gives CDR1 SQVTM, CDR2 ANQGSEA. The CDR3 is made up of 20 amino acids. V lost 0 bases and J 0 bases, leaving 24 bases between the germline ends.

This chain joins TRBV7-2 and TRBJ1-4; D gene ambiguous. The CDR3 covers 14 residues. V lost 4 bases and J 3 bases, leaving 9 bases between the germline ends. The germline V gene encodes CDR1 SGHTA and CDR2 FQGNSA. The CDR3 here is CASSYWSANEKLFF. The CDR3 nucleotides read TGTGCCAGCAGCTACTGGTCAGCTAATGAAAAACTGTTTTTT.

The chain has TRBV7-2 and TRBJ2-7; TRBD1 is a possible D gene (5 bases). CDR1 and CDR2 (germline): SGHTA, FQGNSA. With 0 bases removed from V and 2 bases from J, the gap between germline ends came to 14 bases. The CDR3 consists of 16 residues. The DNA for the CDR3 is TGTGCCAGCAGCTTAGCTGGGGCGACCAACACCTACGAGCAGTACTTC. The encoded protein is CASSLAGATNTYEQYF. Complete variable domain (other parts from reference TRBV7-2 and TRBJ2-7): GAGVSQSPSNKVTEKGKDVELRCDPISGHTALYWYRQSLGQGLEFLIYFQGNSAPDKSGLPSDRFSAERTGGSVSTLTIQRTQQEDSAVYLCASSLAGATNTYEQYFGPGTRLTVT.

V and J are TRBV7-2 and TRBJ2-3; TRBD1 matches 7 bases. V trimming: 4 bases; J trimming: 4 bases; junction bases outside the gene matches: 14. The CDR3 length is 17 residues. CDR1 and CDR2 from the germline V gene are SGHTA and FQGNSA. DNA of the CDR3: TGTGCCAGCAGCTCCACTACGACAGGGCGGAAGTCAGATACGCAGTATTTT. It codes for CASSSTTTGRKSDTQYF. The full variable domain, with the rest looked up from reference TRBV7-2 and TRBJ2-3, is GAGVSQSPSNKVTEKGKDVELRCDPISGHTALYWYRQSLGQGLEFLIYFQGNSAPDKSGLPSDRFSAERTGGSVSTLTIQRTQQEDSAVYLCASSSTTTGRKSDTQYFGPGTRLTVL.

V is TRBV12-3 or TRBV12-4 and J is TRBJ2-3; D possibly corresponds to TRBD2 (5 bases). The CDR3 spans 13 residues. Deletions cut 4 bases from V and 2 bases from J, with 7 bases between. The CDR3 nucleotides read TGTGCCAGCAGTTACCGGGACACAGATACGCAGTATTTT. It yields the protein CASSYRDTDTQYF.

V and J are TRBV5-8 and TRBJ2-7; the match to TRBD2 covers 11 bases. The CDR3 sequence is 14 residues long. The trim removed 5 bases at V and 4 bases at J, leaving 5 bases unmatched. From germline, CDR1 is SGHTS and CDR2 YDEGEE. CDR3 in DNA: TGTGCCAGCAGTCAAAGGACTAGCGGGTACGAGCAGTACTTC. Translation: CASSQRTSGYEQYF.

This rearrangement joins TRBV7-9 to TRBJ2-1; D not resolved. CDR1 and CDR2 from the germline V gene are SEHNR and FQNEAQ (reference sequence). V was cut by 5 bases and J by 5 bases, with 10 bases left in between. This CDR3 has 13 amino acids. The CDR3 region has the DNA TGTGCCAGCAGCGGCGGCGGCCACAATGAGCAGTTCTTC. Its translation is CASSGGGHNEQFF.

The chain employs TRBV2 and TRBJ2-7; D is uncertain. This CDR3 is 12 amino acids long. The germline V gene encodes CDR1 SNHLY and CDR2 FYNNEI. V lost 7 bases and J 0 bases, leaving 7 bases between the germline ends. The DNA of the CDR3 is TGTGCCAGCACCTCATCCTCCTACGAGCAGTACTTC. As protein: CASTSSSYEQYF.

This chain links TRBV7-2 with TRBJ1-3; no clear D. Between the trimmed V and J ends, which lost 2 bases and 4 bases, there was a span of 6 bases. This CDR3 is built from 13 residues. Germline assignment: CDR1 SGHTA and CDR2 FQGNSA. The CDR3 DNA is TGTGCCAGCAGCTTAAACACCGGAAACACCATATATTTT. Its translation: CASSLNTGNTIYF.

V gene TRBV5-4 combines with J gene TRBJ1-1; D ambiguous. V dropped 8 bases and J dropped 0 bases, with 17 bases sitting between them. The germline V gene has CDR1 SGHNT and CDR2 YYREEE (reference sequence). The CDR3 extends over 15 amino acids. The CDR3 bases are TGTGCCAGTACCCACCGCCCTATGATGAACACTGAAGCTTTCTTT. Amino acid sequence: CASTHRPMMNTEAFF.